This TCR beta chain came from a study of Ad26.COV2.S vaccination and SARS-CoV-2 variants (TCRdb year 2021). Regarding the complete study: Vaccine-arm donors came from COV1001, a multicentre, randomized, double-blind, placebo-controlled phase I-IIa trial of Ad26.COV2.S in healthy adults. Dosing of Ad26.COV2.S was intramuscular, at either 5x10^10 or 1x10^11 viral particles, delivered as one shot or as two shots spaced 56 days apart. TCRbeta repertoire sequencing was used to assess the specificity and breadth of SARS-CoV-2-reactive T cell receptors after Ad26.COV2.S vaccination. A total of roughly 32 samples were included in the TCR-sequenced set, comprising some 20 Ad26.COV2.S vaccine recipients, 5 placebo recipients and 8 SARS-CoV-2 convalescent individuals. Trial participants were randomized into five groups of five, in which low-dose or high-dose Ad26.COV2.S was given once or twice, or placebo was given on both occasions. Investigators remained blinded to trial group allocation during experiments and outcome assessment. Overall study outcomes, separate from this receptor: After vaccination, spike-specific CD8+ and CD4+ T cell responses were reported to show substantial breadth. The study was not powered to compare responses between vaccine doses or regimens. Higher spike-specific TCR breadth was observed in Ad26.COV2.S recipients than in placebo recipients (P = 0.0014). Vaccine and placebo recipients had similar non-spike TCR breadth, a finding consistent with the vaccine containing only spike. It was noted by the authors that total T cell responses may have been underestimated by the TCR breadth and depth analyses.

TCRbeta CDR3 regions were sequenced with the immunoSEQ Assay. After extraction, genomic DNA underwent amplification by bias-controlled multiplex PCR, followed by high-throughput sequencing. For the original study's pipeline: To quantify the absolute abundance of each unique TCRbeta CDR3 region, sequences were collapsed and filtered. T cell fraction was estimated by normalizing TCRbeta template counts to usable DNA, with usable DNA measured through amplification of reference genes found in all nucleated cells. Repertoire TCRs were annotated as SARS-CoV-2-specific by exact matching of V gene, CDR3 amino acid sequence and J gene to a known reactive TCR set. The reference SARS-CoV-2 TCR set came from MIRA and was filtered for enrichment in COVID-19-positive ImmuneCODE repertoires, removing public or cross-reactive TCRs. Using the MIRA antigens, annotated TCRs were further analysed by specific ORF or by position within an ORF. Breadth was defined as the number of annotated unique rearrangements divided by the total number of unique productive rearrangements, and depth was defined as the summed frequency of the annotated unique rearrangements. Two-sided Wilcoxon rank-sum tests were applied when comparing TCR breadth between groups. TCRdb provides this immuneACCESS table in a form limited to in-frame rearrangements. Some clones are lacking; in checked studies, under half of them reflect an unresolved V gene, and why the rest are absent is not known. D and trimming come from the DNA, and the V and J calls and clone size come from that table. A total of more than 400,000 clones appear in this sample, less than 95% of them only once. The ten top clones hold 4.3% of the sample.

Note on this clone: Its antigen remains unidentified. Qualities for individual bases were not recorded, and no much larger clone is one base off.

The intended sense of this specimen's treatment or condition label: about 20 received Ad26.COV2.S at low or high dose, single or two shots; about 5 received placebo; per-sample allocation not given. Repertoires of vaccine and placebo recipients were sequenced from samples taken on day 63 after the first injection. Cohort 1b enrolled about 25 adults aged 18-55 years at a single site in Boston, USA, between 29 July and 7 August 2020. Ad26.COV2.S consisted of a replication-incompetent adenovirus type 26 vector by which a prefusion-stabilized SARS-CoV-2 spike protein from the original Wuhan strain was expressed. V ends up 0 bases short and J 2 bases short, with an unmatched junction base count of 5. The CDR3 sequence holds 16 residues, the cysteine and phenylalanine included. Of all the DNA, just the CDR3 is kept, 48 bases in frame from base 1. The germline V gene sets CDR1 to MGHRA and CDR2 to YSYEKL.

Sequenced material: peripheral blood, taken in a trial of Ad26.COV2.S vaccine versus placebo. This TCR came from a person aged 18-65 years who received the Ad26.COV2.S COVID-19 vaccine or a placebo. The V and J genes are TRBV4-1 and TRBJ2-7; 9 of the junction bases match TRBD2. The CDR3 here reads CASSQDRTSEPYEQYF. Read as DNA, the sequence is TGCGCCAGCAGCCAAGACCGGACTAGCGAACCCTACGAGCAGTACTTC.